What follows describes a single T cell receptor (beta chain). The antigen is not known. The data belong to a study of cytomegalovirus exposure and HLA in healthy donors. Points from the study as a whole: The majority of TCR sequences were rare, yet some public TCRs appeared in many donors. Three chains tied to CMV proved CMV antigen-specific in vitro. It was reportedly the case that the classifier diagnosed cytomegalovirus status with high specificity and sensitivity.

Germline V gene lookup returns CDR1 MDHEN and CDR2 SYDVKM. V lost 5 bases and J 2 bases, leaving 15 bases between the germline ends. CDR3 length equals 15 residues. Use of 60 Vbeta and 13 Jbeta primers characterized the PCR. Libraries were prepared by immunoSEQ multiplex PCR; TCRdb keeps only in-frame clonotypes and omits some of them. The data show 110,000 or so clones, approximately 67% seen once. Sample: PBMCs. The clonotype was recovered from a man aged 18 to 30 in good health and CMV-seropositive. V and J are TRBV28 and TRBJ2-5, with a tentative D call TRBD2 (5 bases). DNA of the CDR3: TGTGCCAGCAGTATTACTAGGACGGCACAAGAGACCCAGTACTTC. Translating gives CASSITRTAQETQYF.